This is a list of T cell receptor beta chains from one sample in a study of OX40 agonist ivuxolimab in advanced cancers. TCRdb's copy holds only in-frame clones and misses some; the assay was immunoSEQ multiplex PCR. This table has roughly 70,000 clones, approximately 80% appearing once. The starting material was CD4+ or CD8+ T cells sorted from blood, obtained in a trial of the OX40 agonist ivuxolimab. Source of these receptors: an adult with an advanced solid tumor such as melanoma, head and neck, liver or kidney cancer. Both conserved end residues are part of each CDR3.

>15|TRBV25-1
CASSDGRQGRNTIYF
>14|TRBV6-5
CASRRQAFNQPQHF
>15|TRBV5-5
CASRIPGQGQETQYF
>13|TRBV2
CASARTGGEKLFF
>15|TRBV5-1
CASSLATVVQETQYF
>17|TRBV5-1
CASRKTSGRTQNLEQYF
>15|TRBV6-6
CASSDRGTENEKLFF
>14|TRBV7-9
CASSLGQRDQPQHF
>15|TRBV7-2
CASSWDQGGSQPQHF
>16|TRBV19
CASSISTGGRAYGYTF
>13|TRBV5-1
CASSPQVDTEAFF
>15|TRBV9
CASSVRAGESDTQYF
>18|TRBV4-1
CASSQVWGRGANTGELFF
>14|TRBV18
CASSPGSGAYEQYF
>14|TRBV9
CASSVLGAGGEQFF
>17|TRBV7-2
CASSLRPSGGAYNEQFF
>12|TRBV21-1
CASGKEDQPQHF
>17|TRBV7-9
CASSISGTSGSSETQYF
>15|TRBV15
CATSRDGSSNYGYTF
>14|TRBV4-2
CASSLEGAVYGYTF
>15|TRBV7-6
CASSLTGGQYNEQFF
>13|TRBV7-2
CASSLTGDQPQHF
>16|TRBV10-1
CASSGTSQSSYNEQFF
>15|TRBV28
CASSSLGRVDYGYTF
>14|TRBV5-6
CASSLDRVDNEQFF
>13|TRBV29-1
CSVEGGGNTEAFF
>14|TRBV7-2
CASSRARGPTEAFF
>14|TRBV9
CASSAFQGNYGYTF
>13|TRBV18
CASSLQAAYEQYF
>18|TRBV5-1
CASSLEASGRFRPYEQYF
>13|TRBV30
CAWSVRANQPQHF
>16|TRBV19
CASSKAGDRGRGGYTF
>15|TRBV7-6
CASSWMAGADGELFF
>15|TRBV19
CASSTRQRSLYEQYF
>15|TRBV5-4
CASSPPGPSSYEQYF
>14|TRBV19
CASSISVAKNIQYF
>15|TRBV6-1
CASLDRVGGTDTQYF